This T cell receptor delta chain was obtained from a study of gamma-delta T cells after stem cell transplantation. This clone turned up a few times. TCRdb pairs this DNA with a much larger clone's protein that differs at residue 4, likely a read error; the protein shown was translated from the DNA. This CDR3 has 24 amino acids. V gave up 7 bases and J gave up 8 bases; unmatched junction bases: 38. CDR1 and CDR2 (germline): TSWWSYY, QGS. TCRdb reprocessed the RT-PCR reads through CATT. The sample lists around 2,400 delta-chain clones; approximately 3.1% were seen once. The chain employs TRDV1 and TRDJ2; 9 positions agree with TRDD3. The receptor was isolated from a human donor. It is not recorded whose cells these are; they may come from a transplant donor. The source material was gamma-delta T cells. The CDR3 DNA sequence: TGTGCTCTTGCGGACCCCTGCCTTCGGACGGCGGTCTGGGGGATTTGCCCGGGACGCGCACAACTCTTCTTT. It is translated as CALADPCLRTAVWGICPGRAQLFF.